Listed here are 30 T cell receptor beta chains from one sample, sequenced in a study of CD4 T cells in relation to SARS-CoV-2 and coronaviruses. These receptors lack a known antigen. CD4+ T cells from unexposed donors were obtained before the COVID-19 pandemic (2011-2018). CD4+ T cells were isolated from the cells after about nine days of culture. Profiling relied on immunoSEQ multiplex PCR, and the TCRdb table lists in-frame clones only, not all of them. There are about 20,000 clones in the sample; roughly 80% occur only once, and more than 15% lies in the top ten. Sequencing was done on a sample of CD4+ T cells from PBMCs, cultured in vitro. These receptors all stem from a human donor in good health.

The genes are TRBV6-6 and TRBJ2-7; 8 bases fit TRBD1. J was trimmed by 4 bases and V by 7 bases; bases with no gene match: 12. Germline CDR1 reads MNHNY; CDR2 reads SVGAGI (reference sequence). This CDR3 comprises 15 residues. CDR3 nucleotides: TGTGCCAGCACCCCCTTCCTGACAGGGGAGTACGAGCAGTACTTC. It yields the protein CASTPFLTGEYEQYF.

The rearrangement links TRBV3-1 (or the pseudogene TRBV3-2) to TRBJ1-5; 7 nucleotides line up with TRBD1. The CDR3 is made up of 14 amino acids. CDR1 and CDR2 from the germline V gene are LGHDT and YNNKEL (reference sequence). Trimming took 4 bases from V and 6 from J; bases not matched to a gene: 6. This CDR3 is CASSLNRGGQPQHF. The CDR3 DNA reads TGTGCCAGCAGCCTAAACAGGGGCGGTCAGCCCCAGCATTTT.

This clone was recorded once. V and J are TRBV9 and TRBJ1-1; 8 nucleotides agree with TRBD1. The CDR3 sequence is 13 residues long. Germline CDR1 and CDR2: SGDLS and YYNGEE. Trimming removed 4 bases from V and 4 bases from J; junction bases left unmatched: 3. The CDR3 sequence: CASSPDRGTEAFF. The CDR3 bases are TGTGCCAGCAGCCCCGACAGGGGCACTGAAGCTTTCTTT.

The genes are TRBV6-4 and TRBJ1-5; D is perhaps TRBD1 (5 bases). Deletions cut 5 bases from V and 7 bases from J, with 12 bases between. Per the germline V gene, CDR1 is MRHNA and CDR2 is SNTAGT. The length of the CDR3 is 13 residues. Here the CDR3 DNA reads TGTGCCAGCAGTATCCAGGGCGACCAGCCCCAGCATTTT. Its translation is CASSIQGDQPQHF.

V usage is TRBV27 and J usage is TRBJ1-1; D gene uncertain. The V end was cut by 4 bases, the J end by 4 bases, with 16 bases between. The length of the CDR3 is 15 residues. The germline gives CDR1 MNHEY, CDR2 SMNVEV (reference sequence). Here the CDR3 DNA reads TGTGCCAGCAGTTCCGGGGAGTGGGTGGGCACTGAAGCTTTCTTT. This sequence encodes CASSSGEWVGTEAFF.

The rearrangement joins TRBV18 to TRBJ1-1, with TRBD1 as a possible D gene (6 bases). The CDR3 runs to 16 residues. Germline CDR1 is KGHSH and CDR2 is LQKENI. The V end was cut by 2 bases, the J end by 1 base, with 14 bases between. CDR3 amino acids: CASSPNGNRANTEAFF. For the CDR3, the DNA is TGTGCCAGCTCACCAAATGGAAACAGGGCGAACACTGAAGCTTTCTTT.

The V gene is TRBV5-1, the J gene TRBJ2-7; the D call may be TRBD1 or TRBD2 (5 bases each). This CDR3 is built from 14 residues. Germline V gives CDR1 SGHRS, CDR2 YFSETQ. The V gene lost 3 bases and the J gene lost 1 base, with 11 bases spanning the gap. In DNA form, the CDR3 reads TGCGCCAGCAGCTCCGGGACGGGGTCCTACGAGCAGTACTTC. This gives the protein CASSSGTGSYEQYF. Full variable domain (missing parts from reference TRBV5-1 and TRBJ2-7): KAGVTQTPRYLIKTRGQQVTLSCSPISGHRSVSWYQQTPGQGLQFLFEYFSETQRNKGNFPGRFSGRQFSNSRSEMNVSTLELGDSALYLCASSSGTGSYEQYFGPGTRLTVT.

This chain uses TRBV10-1 with TRBJ2-1; 7 bases are shared with TRBD2. The CDR3 is 14 amino acids. Germline CDR1 and CDR2: WNHNN and SYGVQD (reference sequence). V shed 2 bases and J 2 bases; nucleotides not matched to a gene: 0. The CDR3 bases are TGCGCCAGCAGTGAGCGGGAGGCCTACAATGAGCAGTTCTTC. This sequence encodes CASSEREAYNEQFF.

The chain has TRBV27 and TRBJ2-7, with TRBD1 matching over 7 bases. The CDR3 is 16 amino acids. Trimming removed 3 bases from V and 4 bases from J; junction bases left unmatched: 12. Looked up from germline, CDR1 is MNHEY and CDR2 is SMNVEV (reference sequence). In nucleotides, the CDR3 is TGTGCCAGCAGTTTCCTTAGCACCGGGACAGAATACGAGCAGTACTTC. This gives the protein CASSFLSTGTEYEQYF.

The J gene is TRBJ2-4, the V gene TRBV9; the D is unclear. The CDR3 is made up of 13 amino acids. Germline V gene lookup returns CDR1 SGDLS and CDR2 YYNGEE. The V end was cut by 6 bases, the J end by 8 bases, with 15 bases between. CDR3 loop: CASKGPSGDIQYF. The CDR3 DNA follows: TGTGCCAGCAAAGGACCCTCAGGCGACATTCAGTACTTC.

The rearrangement links TRBV2 to TRBJ2-7; weak D call: TRBD2 (7 bases). V was cut by 3 bases and J by 3 bases, with 15 bases left in between. Germline V gene lookup returns CDR1 SNHLY and CDR2 FYNNEI. The CDR3 loop spans 15 amino acids. CDR3 sequence (DNA): TGTGCCAGCAGTGAGTCGGGGGGCGGTCTCTACGAGCAGTACTTC. Its protein product is CASSESGGGLYEQYF.

The table lists this clone with a count of one. The CDR3 DNA reads TGTGCCAGCAGCCCACGGGACAATCAGTACTTC. Translating gives CASSPRDNQYF. The rearrangement links TRBV7-9 to TRBJ2-7, with D tentatively TRBD1 (6 bases). Per the germline V gene, CDR1 is SEHNR and CDR2 is FQNEAQ (reference sequence). V lost 5 bases to trimming and J lost 10 bases, with 12 bases between them. The CDR3 has 11 residues.

This chain uses TRBV7-9 with TRBJ2-1, with TRBD1 matching over 9 bases. The CDR3 spans 15 residues. CDR1 SEHNR and CDR2 FQNEAQ come from the germline V gene (reference sequence). The V segment lost 7 bases and the J segment 5 bases; nucleotides outside the gene matches: 9. CDR3 sequence: CASNFAGQGHNEQFF. The CDR3 DNA sequence: TGTGCCAGCAACTTCGCGGGACAGGGACACAATGAGCAGTTCTTC.

The chain joins TRBV5-1 to TRBJ2-7, with a possible D match to TRBD2 (6 bases). The CDR3 is made up of 14 amino acids. V lost 4 bases and J 6 bases, leaving 17 bases between the germline ends. Germline V gene data show CDR1 as SGHRS and CDR2 as YFSETQ. CDR3 loop: CASSLTVLASEQYF. In DNA form, the CDR3 reads TGCGCCAGCAGCCTGACCGTACTAGCTTCCGAGCAGTACTTC.

By proportion, this clone is medium-sized. The chain is built from TRBV6-5 and TRBJ2-7, with a possible D match to TRBD1 (5 bases). The CDR3 is 15 amino acids. Deletions cut 6 bases from V and 3 bases from J, with 18 bases between. Per germline, CDR1 MNHEY and CDR2 SVGAGI. The CDR3 DNA follows: TGTGCCAGCAGGGCGACAGCCGCCCCTCTCTACGAGCAGTACTTC. The encoded protein is CASRATAAPLYEQYF.

J is TRBJ2-1 and V is TRBV19; D might be TRBD2 (6 bases). CDR3 length: 15 residues. Trimming stripped 7 bases from V and 7 bases from J, with 20 bases between. Germline V gene data show CDR1 as LNHDA and CDR2 as SQIVND (reference sequence). This CDR3 reads CASNTGAIGGNEQFF. Here the CDR3 DNA reads TGTGCCAGTAACACGGGAGCAATTGGGGGAAATGAGCAGTTCTTC.

The rearrangement links TRBV5-1 to TRBJ1-1; 11 bases map to TRBD1. With V trimmed by 0 bases and J by 1 base, 14 bases remained unmatched. The germline V gene encodes CDR1 SGHRS and CDR2 YFSETQ. CDR3 length: 20 amino acids. The CDR3 region has the DNA TGCGCCAGCAGCTTGGAAATTTTGGCGGGACAGGGGGTTGGGAACACTGAAGCTTTCTTT. The encoded protein is CASSLEILAGQGVGNTEAFF. Filled out from reference TRBV5-1 and TRBJ1-1, the complete variable domain reads KAGVTQTPRYLIKTRGQQVTLSCSPISGHRSVSWYQQTPGQGLQFLFEYFSETQRNKGNFPGRFSGRQFSNSRSEMNVSTLELGDSALYLCASSLEILAGQGVGNTEAFFGQGTRLTVV.

This clone was seen a single time. Germline and junction disagree at one end, which may indicate a read error. The rearrangement uses TRBV19 and TRBJ2-3; 10 bases map to TRBD1. Germline V lookup: CDR1 LNHDA, CDR2 SQIVND (reference sequence). The CDR3 has 17 residues. DNA of the CDR3: TGTGTCAGTAGGCCGGGACAGGGGATGGAGCCCGGAGATACGCAGTATTTT. This codes for CVSRPGQGMEPGDTQYF. Complete variable domain (other parts from reference TRBV19 and TRBJ2-3): DGGITQSPKYLFRKEGQNVTLSCEQNLNHDAMYWYRQDPGQGLRLIYYSQIVNDFQKGDIAEGYSVSREKKESFPLTVTSAQKNPTAFYLCVSRPGQGMEPGDTQYFGPGTRLTVL.

V and J are TRBV4-1 and TRBJ2-1, with 7 bases aligning to TRBD2. Germline assignment: CDR1 MGHRA and CDR2 YSYEKL. CDR3 length: 15 residues. V lost 4 bases and J lost 1; bases outside the gene matches: 4. The CDR3 reads CASSLGLVSYNEQFF. CDR3 sequence (DNA): TGCGCCAGCAGCCTAGGACTAGTTTCCTACAATGAGCAGTTCTTC.

The J gene is TRBJ2-5, the V gene TRBV7-2; TRBD2 agrees at 7 bases. The CDR3 sequence is 16 residues long. Per germline, CDR1 SGHTA and CDR2 FQGNSA. V shed 3 bases and J 1 base; nucleotides not matched to a gene: 8. The CDR3 DNA sequence: TGTGCCAGCAGCTTCTCCCCAGCGGGGTCCCAAGAGACCCAGTACTTC. Its protein product is CASSFSPAGSQETQYF.

This clone came up once. The chain employs TRBV6-5 and TRBJ1-5; D remains unclear. CDR3 size: 13 residues. V was clipped by 6 bases and J by 2 bases, with 8 bases between them. In germline, CDR1 is MNHEY, CDR2 SVGAGI. DNA of the CDR3: TGTGCCAGCAGGCCGAGTGGCAATCAGCCCCAGCATTTT. Amino acids: CASRPSGNQPQHF.

V and J are TRBV18 and TRBJ2-2; D unresolved. Germline V CDR1 and CDR2: KGHSH, LQKENI. V shed 3 bases and J shed 7 bases, with 18 bases lying between them. The CDR3 spans 16 residues. The CDR3 nucleotides are TGTGCCAGCTCACCTTCGAGGTCTTCAGGTCTCGGGGAGCTGTTTTTT. Amino acid sequence: CASSPSRSSGLGELFF.

The chain is built from TRBV3-1 (or the pseudogene TRBV3-2) and TRBJ1-2; TRBD1 is a possible D gene (5 bases). Germline V CDR1 and CDR2: LGHDT, YNNKEL (reference sequence). The CDR3 has 13 amino acids. Trimming left V 1 base short and J 8 bases short, with 11 bases between. Here the CDR3 reads CASSQADSSGYTF. CDR3 nucleotide sequence: TGTGCCAGCAGCCAAGCTGACAGTTCCGGCTACACCTTC.

This CDR3 reads CASSIQVRNEKLFF. DNA of the CDR3: TGTGCCAGTAGTATACAGGTTCGGAATGAAAAACTGTTTTTT. The genes are TRBV19 and TRBJ1-4; D is unclear. The germline gives CDR1 LNHDA, CDR2 SQIVND (reference sequence). Between the trimmed V and J ends, which lost 2 bases and 5 bases, there was a span of 9 bases. This CDR3 comprises 14 residues.

The sample holds one count of this clone. The chain is built from TRBV27 and TRBJ2-1; 8 positions match TRBD2. The CDR3 loop spans 19 amino acids. Trimming removed 1 base from V and 0 bases from J; junction bases left unmatched: 11. CDR1 and CDR2 from the germline V gene are MNHEY and SMNVEV (reference sequence). CDR3 residues: CASSLFANSGASSYNEQFF. The CDR3 DNA reads TGTGCCAGCAGTTTATTTGCTAATAGCGGGGCAAGCTCCTACAATGAGCAGTTCTTC.

This sequence joins TRBV20-1 and TRBJ2-3; TRBD1 matches 8 bases. V gave up 3 bases and J gave up 8 bases; unmatched junction bases: 1. There are 11 residues in the CDR3. From germline, CDR1 is DFQATT and CDR2 SNEGSKA (reference sequence). CDR3 sequence: CSASGQGTQYF. As DNA, the CDR3 is TGCAGTGCTAGCGGACAGGGTACGCAGTATTTT.

This chain uses TRBV15 with TRBJ2-3; 9 nucleotides align to TRBD1. V was pared by 3 bases and J by 2 bases, with 3 bases of the junction left unmatched. Per the germline V gene, CDR1 is LNHNV and CDR2 is YYDKDF (reference sequence). The CDR3 is 15 amino acids. Here the CDR3 reads CATSRDRGYTDTQYF. The CDR3 DNA is TGTGCCACCAGCAGGGACAGGGGCTACACAGATACGCAGTATTTT.

This chain's CDR3 is CASSLGTSGDTQYF. As DNA, the CDR3 is TGTGCCAGCAGCCTTGGGACTAGCGGAGATACGCAGTATTTT. The chain couples TRBV6-6 to TRBJ2-3, with 11 bases lining up with TRBD2. The ends lost 6 bases at V and 5 bases at J; junction bases unmatched: 4. This CDR3 contains 14 residues. Germline V gene sequence: CDR1 MNHNY, CDR2 SVGAGI (reference sequence).

The V gene is TRBV5-5, the J gene TRBJ2-3; tentatively, D is TRBD1 (5 bases). Trimming took 4 bases from V and 0 from J, leaving 12 bases between them. The germline CDR1 and CDR2 sequences are SGHKS and YYEKEE (reference sequence). The CDR3 is made up of 15 amino acids. CDR3 nucleotides: TGTGCCAGCAGCCGACAGCACAGGAGCACAGATACGCAGTATTTT. This codes for CASSRQHRSTDTQYF.

The chain uses TRBV6-5 and TRBJ2-7; D gene ambiguous. The CDR3 is made up of 14 amino acids. Germline V gene data show CDR1 as MNHEY and CDR2 as SVGAGI. V gave up 0 bases and J gave up 2 bases, with 8 bases separating them. Here the CDR3 reads CASSYSALTYEQYF. CDR3 nucleotides: TGTGCCAGCAGTTACTCCGCCCTAACCTACGAGCAGTACTTC.